This T cell receptor (beta chain) stems from a study of Tregs in tolerant kidney transplant recipients. Per the germline V gene, CDR1 is GTSNPN and CDR2 is SVGIG (reference sequence). The CDR3 runs 13 residues. Trimming removed 5 bases at V and 10 bases at J, with 20 bases between. Produced via immunoSEQ multiplex PCR; TCRdb's table is partial and in-frame only. The profile shows 100,000 to 130,000 clones, about 90% of them singletons. Whole-study findings and limits: Tolerant patients' donor-specific Tregs expanded beyond overall Tregs, suggesting antigen-driven growth. Changing PCR primers prevented nucleotide comparison between some patients' samples.

To note about this clone: The target antigen is unknown.

The V call is TRBV30, the J call TRBJ2-5; tentative D call: TRBD2 (6 bases). The sequenced sample was CD4+ T cells from blood, obtained before the transplant. This receptor was identified in a human donor who received a combined kidney and bone marrow transplant. The CDR3 here is CAWEIGGGALQYF. As DNA, the CDR3 is TGTGCCTGGGAAATCGGGGGAGGTGCCCTCCAGTACTTC.